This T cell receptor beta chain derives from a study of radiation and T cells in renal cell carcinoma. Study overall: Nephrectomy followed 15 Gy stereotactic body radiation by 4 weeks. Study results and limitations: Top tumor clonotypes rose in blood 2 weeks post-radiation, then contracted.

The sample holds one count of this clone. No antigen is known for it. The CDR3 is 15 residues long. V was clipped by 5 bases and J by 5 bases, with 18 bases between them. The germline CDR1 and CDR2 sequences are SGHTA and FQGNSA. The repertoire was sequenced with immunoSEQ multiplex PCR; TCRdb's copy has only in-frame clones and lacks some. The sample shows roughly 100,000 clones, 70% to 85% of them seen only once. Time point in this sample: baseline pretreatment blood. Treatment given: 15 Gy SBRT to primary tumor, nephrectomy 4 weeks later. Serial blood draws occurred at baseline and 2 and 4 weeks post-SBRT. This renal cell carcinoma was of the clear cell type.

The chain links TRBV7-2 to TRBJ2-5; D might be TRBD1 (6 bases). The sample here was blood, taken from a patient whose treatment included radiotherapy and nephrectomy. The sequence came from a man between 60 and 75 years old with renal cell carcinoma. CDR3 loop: CASSPSRGVWETQYF. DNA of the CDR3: TGTGCCAGCAGCCCCTCCAGGGGAGTGTGGGAGACCCAGTACTTC.